The T cell receptor beta chain described here comes from a study of identical twins. Findings and caveats of the study: Twin-shared out-of-frame alpha sequences showed excess low generation probability. Modeled out-of-frame TCR alpha sharing in monozygotic twins fell below observed levels.

Trimming removed 5 bases from V and 1 base from J, with 13 bases in between. Germline CDR1 and CDR2: MDHEN and SYDVKM. CDR3 length: 15 residues. One entry per CDR3 protein results from TCRdb running MiXCR on the 5' RACE reads. Of 200,000 to 250,000 distinct CDR3 sequences in the sample, 5.5% to 7% were seen once. As for this clonotype: What it recognizes is unknown.

These records were also assigned to another study, of yellow fever vaccine responses in identical twins.

The gene calls are TRBV28 and TRBJ2-3; D ambiguous. The sequenced sample consisted of memory (CD45RO+) T cells sorted from blood. The receptor was derived from a woman aged 18-29 years in good health. For the CDR3, the DNA is TGTGCCAGCAGTCGTGAGCTGCAGGGCACAGATACGCAGTATTTT. The encoded protein is CASSRELQGTDTQYF. The complete variable domain, with remaining parts taken from reference TRBV28 and TRBJ2-3, reads DVKVTQSSRYLVKRTGEKVFLECVQDMDHENMFWYRQDPGLGLRLIYFSYDVKMKEKGDIPEGYSVSREKKERFSLILESASTNQTSMYLCASSRELQGTDTQYFGPGTRLTVL.